This T cell receptor beta chain originates from a study of radiotherapy plus CTLA-4 blockade in lung cancer. CDR1 is SGHDT and CDR2 is YYEEEE in the germline V gene. V was trimmed by 1 base and J by 4 bases, leaving 5 bases between them. CDR3 length: 12 residues. The assay was immunoSEQ multiplex PCR, and TCRdb's table has in-frame clones only and misses some. The sample lists roughly 60,000 clones; roughly 76% were seen once. The specimen comprised peripheral blood, sampled from a patient treated with radiotherapy plus ipilimumab. This chain links TRBV5-6 with TRBJ2-5, with a weak D call TRBD1 (5 bases). The receptor was isolated from a human donor with non-small cell lung cancer who had a complete response to radiotherapy plus ipilimumab. Here the CDR3 reads CASSLRGETQYF. The DNA for the CDR3 is TGTGCCAGCAGCTTGAGGGGAGAGACCCAGTACTTC.